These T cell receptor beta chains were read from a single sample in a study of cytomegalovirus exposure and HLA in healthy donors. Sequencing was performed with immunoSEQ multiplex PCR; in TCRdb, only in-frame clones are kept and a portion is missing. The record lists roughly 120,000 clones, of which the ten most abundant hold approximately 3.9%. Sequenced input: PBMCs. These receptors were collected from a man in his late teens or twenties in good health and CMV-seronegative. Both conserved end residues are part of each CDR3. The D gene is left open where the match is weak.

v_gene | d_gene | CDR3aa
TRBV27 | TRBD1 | CASSRTGGPSTDTQYF
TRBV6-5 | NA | CASSQDRTDTQYF
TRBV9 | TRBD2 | CASSPPGLAGSEQYF
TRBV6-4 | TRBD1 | CASSDQQGESNTGELFF
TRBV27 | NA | CASREWGGDCGYTF
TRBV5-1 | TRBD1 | CASSFGTGVEETQYF
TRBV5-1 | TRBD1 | CASSKDRINEQYF
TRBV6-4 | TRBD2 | CASSEGLAGGNEQFF
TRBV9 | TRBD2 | CASSVAAGGSYEQYF
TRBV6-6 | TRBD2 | CASSYGGGGADEQYF
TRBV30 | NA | CAWSVGGIDTEAFF
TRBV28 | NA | CASRSSGSNQPQHF
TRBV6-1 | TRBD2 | CASREGGGIAKNIQYF
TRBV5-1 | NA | CASSPTVSSYNEQFF
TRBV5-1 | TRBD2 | CASSSLAGGTNEQFF
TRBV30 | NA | CAWGLYSTDTQYF
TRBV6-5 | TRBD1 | CASSYGTGTNTIYF
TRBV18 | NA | CASSPPGLEETQYF
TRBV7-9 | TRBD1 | CASSFAGGDEAFF
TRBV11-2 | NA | CASSGAGVPHLRKNIQYF
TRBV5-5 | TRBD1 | CASSLGGQGTKLFF
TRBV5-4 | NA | CASSPPGGQPQHF